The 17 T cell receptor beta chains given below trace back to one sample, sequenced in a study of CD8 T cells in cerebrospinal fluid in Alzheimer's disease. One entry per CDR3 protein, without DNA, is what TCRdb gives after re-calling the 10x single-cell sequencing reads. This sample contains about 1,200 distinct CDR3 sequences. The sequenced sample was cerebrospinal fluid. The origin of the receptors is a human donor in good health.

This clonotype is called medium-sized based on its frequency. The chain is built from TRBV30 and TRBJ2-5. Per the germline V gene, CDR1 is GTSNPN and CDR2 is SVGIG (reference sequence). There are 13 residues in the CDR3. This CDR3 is CAWSVLASETQYF.

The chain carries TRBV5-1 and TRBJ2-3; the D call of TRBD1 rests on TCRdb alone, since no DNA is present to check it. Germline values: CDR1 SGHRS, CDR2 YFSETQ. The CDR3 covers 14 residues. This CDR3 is CASSLGTPTDTQYF.

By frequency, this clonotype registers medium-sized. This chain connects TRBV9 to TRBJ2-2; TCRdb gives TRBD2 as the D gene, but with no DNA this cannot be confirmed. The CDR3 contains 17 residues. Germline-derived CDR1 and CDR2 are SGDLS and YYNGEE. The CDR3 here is CASSGTSGSFNTGELFF.

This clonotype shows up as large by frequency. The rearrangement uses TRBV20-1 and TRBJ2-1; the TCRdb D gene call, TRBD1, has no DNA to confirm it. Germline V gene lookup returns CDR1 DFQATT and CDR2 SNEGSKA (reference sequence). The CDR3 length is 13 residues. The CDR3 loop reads CSAPKPPYNEQFF.

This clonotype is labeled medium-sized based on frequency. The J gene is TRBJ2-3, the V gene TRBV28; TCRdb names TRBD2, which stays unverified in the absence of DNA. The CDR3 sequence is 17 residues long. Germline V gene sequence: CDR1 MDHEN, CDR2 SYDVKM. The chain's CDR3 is CASSDGLAGDVTDTQYF.

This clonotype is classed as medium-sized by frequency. CDR3 in amino acids: CASREQGPNEQFF. This chain connects TRBV6-1 to TRBJ2-1; TCRdb gives TRBD2 as the D gene, but with no DNA this cannot be confirmed. Per the germline V gene, CDR1 is MNHNS and CDR2 is SASEGT. This CDR3 region has 13 residues.

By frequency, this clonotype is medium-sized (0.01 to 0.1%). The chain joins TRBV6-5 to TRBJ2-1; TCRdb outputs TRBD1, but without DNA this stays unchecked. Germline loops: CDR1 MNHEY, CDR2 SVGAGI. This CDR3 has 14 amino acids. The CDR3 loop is CASSYRAGTNEQFF.

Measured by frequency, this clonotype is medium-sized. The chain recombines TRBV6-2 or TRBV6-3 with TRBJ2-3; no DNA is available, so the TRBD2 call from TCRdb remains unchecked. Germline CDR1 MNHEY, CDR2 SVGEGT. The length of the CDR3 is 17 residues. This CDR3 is CASSYGASGGLTDTQYF.

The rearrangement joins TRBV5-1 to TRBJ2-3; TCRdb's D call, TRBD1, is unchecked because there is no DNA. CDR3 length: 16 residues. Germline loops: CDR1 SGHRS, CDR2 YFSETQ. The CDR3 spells CASRLQGGIATDTQYF.

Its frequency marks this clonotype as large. This chain's CDR3 is CASSFNGGSGSPNEQFF. The chain uses TRBV7-9 and TRBJ2-1; with no DNA, the TCRdb D assignment of TRBD2 cannot be verified. The CDR3 totals 17 residues. CDR1 and CDR2 (germline): SEHNR, FQNEAQ (reference sequence).

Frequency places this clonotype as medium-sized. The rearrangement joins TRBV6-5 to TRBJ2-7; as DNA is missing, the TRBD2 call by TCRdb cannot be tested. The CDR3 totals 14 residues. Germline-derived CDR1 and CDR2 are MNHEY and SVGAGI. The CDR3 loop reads CASRKVGLSYEQYF.

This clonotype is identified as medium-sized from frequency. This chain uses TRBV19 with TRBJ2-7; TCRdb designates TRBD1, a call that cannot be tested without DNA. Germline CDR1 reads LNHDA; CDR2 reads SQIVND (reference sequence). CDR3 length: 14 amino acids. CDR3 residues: CASSISGQIYEQYF.

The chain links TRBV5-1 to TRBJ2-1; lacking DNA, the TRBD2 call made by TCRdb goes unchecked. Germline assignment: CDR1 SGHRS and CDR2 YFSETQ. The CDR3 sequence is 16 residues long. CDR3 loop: CASSPTAGLAGNEQFF.

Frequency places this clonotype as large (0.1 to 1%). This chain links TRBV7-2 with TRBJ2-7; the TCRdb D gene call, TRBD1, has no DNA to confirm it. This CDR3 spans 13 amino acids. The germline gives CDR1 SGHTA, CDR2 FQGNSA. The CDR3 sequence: CASSFKGGREQYF.

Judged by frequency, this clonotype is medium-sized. CDR3 sequence reads: CASSHRVLLPFSGNTIYF. The chain recombines TRBV6-6 with TRBJ1-3; without DNA, the TCRdb call of TRBD1 cannot be checked. The CDR3 sequence is 18 residues long. Germline loops: CDR1 MNHNY, CDR2 SVGAGI (reference sequence).

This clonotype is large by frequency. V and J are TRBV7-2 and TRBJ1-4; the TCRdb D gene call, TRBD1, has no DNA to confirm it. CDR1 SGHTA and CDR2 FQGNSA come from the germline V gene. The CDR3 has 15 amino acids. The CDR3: CASSPFPGINEKLFF.

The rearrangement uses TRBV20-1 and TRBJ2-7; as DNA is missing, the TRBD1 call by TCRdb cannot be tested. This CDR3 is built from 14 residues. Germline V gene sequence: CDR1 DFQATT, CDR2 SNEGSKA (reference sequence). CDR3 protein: CSARFRQGTNEQYF.